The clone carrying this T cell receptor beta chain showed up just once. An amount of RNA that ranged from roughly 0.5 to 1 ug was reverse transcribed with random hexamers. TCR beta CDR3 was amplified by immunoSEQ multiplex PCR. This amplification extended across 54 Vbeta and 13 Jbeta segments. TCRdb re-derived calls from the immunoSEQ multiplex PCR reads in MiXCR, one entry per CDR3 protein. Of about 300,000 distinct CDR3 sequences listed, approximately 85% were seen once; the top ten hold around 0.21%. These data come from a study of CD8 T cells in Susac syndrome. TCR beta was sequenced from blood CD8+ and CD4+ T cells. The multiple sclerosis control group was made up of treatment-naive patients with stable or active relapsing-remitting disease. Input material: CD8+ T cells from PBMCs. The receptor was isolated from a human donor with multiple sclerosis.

The CDR3 nucleotides are TGTGCCAGCAGCCACCGGGGGGCCCCTACTAACTATGGCTACACCTTC. This codes for CASSHRGAPTNYGYTF. The rearrangement links TRBV6-1 to TRBJ1-2; a possible D gene is TRBD1 (6 bases). CDR1 is MNHNS, CDR2 SASEGT, per germline. V lost 6 bases to trimming and J lost 0 bases, with 17 bases between them. The CDR3 runs 16 residues.